This TCR beta chain was documented in a study of cytomegalovirus exposure and HLA in healthy donors. Primers included in the PCR were 60 Vbeta and 13 Jbeta primers. Clones were sequenced by immunoSEQ multiplex PCR, and TCRdb holds only the in-frame ones, with some missing. The table shows 100,000 to 150,000 clones, with 60% to 85% occurring only once. Details on this clone: Its matching antigen is unknown.

Broader study findings: Later on, an analysis found that several of the most significant clusters appeared to be linked to common viral pathogens, which included parvovirus B19. Later analysis identified about 15,000 TCR beta sequences associated with HLA alleles, using a false discovery rate threshold of 0.05.

Looked up from germline, CDR1 is DFQATT and CDR2 is SNEGSKA (reference sequence). With 6 bases removed from V and 9 bases from J, the gap between germline ends came to 9 bases. This CDR3 contains 10 residues. Specimen: PBMCs. The receptor was isolated from a man in his forties or fifties in good health and CMV-seronegative. The J gene is TRBJ2-1, the V gene TRBV20-1; D ambiguous. CDR3 residues: CSALTSEQFF. The CDR3 coding sequence is TGCAGTGCCCTTACCAGTGAGCAGTTCTTC.